The clone carrying this TCR beta chain was found once. This record belongs to a study of blood T cell repertoires in COVID-19. Using immunoSEQ multiplex PCR, the repertoire was profiled, and TCRdb retains in-frame clones only, with some absent. The sample includes 250,000 to 300,000 clones, 70% to 90% of them seen just once. Between the trimmed V and J ends, which lost 5 bases and 5 bases, there was a span of 10 bases. This CDR3 is 13 amino acids long. Germline V lookup: CDR1 LNHDA, CDR2 SQIVND (reference sequence). The clonotype comes from a woman aged 25-40 years with COVID-19, enrolled during active disease. The sequencing sample was made of peripheral blood. The V call is TRBV19, the J call TRBJ2-1; D is undetermined. This CDR3 reads CASSPHVNNEQFF. CDR3 coding DNA: TGTGCCAGTAGTCCCCATGTCAACAATGAGCAGTTCTTC.